These 28 T cell receptor beta chains came from one sample sequenced in a study of blood T cells in healthy people across ages. The authors ran a second PCR of 7 to 11 cycles using a sample-barcoded 5' primer and a J-beta primer mix. TCRdb recomputed calls from the 5' RACE reads with MiXCR, one row per CDR3 protein. The table has about 280,000 distinct CDR3 sequences, less than 30% seen once; the top ten hold approximately 28%. Sequenced material: blood. These receptors came from a woman aged 70 to 79 in good health.

This rearrangement joins TRBV7-2 to TRBJ2-7; no reliable D call. The CDR3 has 15 residues. Trimming took off 5 bases at V and 4 bases at J, with 18 bases between the two ends. Germline CDR1 is SGHTA and CDR2 is FQGNSA. The CDR3 DNA reads TGTGCCAGCAGCGCCGGAAGGTCCGCTGTTTACGAGCAGTACTTC. Translating it yields CASSAGRSAVYEQYF.

This clonotype was observed a handful of times. V is TRBV6-2 or TRBV6-3 and J is TRBJ2-2; the match to TRBD2 covers 8 bases. With 6 bases clipped from V and 3 bases from J, the junction kept 9 bases outside the gene matches. CDR3 length: 16 residues. In germline, CDR1 is MNHEY, CDR2 SVGEGT. As DNA, the CDR3 is TGTGCCAGCAGCTCCCCCCAGCGGGAGTACACCGGGGAGCTGTTTTTT. Translating gives CASSSPQREYTGELFF.

V gene TRBV28 combines with J gene TRBJ2-5, with D perhaps TRBD2 (6 bases). Trimming took 6 bases from V and 11 from J, leaving 31 bases between them. The CDR3 sequence is 17 residues long. In germline, CDR1 is MDHEN, CDR2 SYDVKM. The DNA for the CDR3 is TGTGCCAGCAGCACAAAAATTATACTAGCTAATATGTATGTGCAGTACTTC. It translates to CASSTKIILANMYVQYF.

This clonotype was detected only a few times. The chain carries TRBV9 and TRBJ2-2; no reliable D call. Trimming cost V 2 bases and J 6 bases, with 5 bases left between them. Germline V CDR1 and CDR2: SGDLS, YYNGEE. This CDR3 has 12 residues. CDR3 amino acids: CASSVRPGELFF. CDR3 in DNA: TGTGCCAGCAGCGTGAGACCCGGGGAGCTGTTTTTT. Full variable domain (outside the CDR3, taken from reference TRBV9 and TRBJ2-2): DSGVTQTPKHLITATGQRVTLRCSPRSGDLSVYWYQQSLDQGLQFLIQYYNGEERAKGNILERFSAQQFPDLHSELNLSSLELGDSALYFCASSVRPGELFFGEGSRLTVL.

This clonotype was detected only a few times. V gene TRBV7-9 combines with J gene TRBJ2-3, with 7 bases fitting TRBD2. The CDR3 has 13 amino acids. CDR1 is SEHNR and CDR2 is FQNEAQ in the germline V gene (reference sequence). J lost 1 base, V lost 8 bases, and 3 bases had no gene match. The CDR3 spells CASGRGGTDTQYF. As DNA, the CDR3 is TGTGCCAGCGGGAGGGGCGGCACAGATACGCAGTATTTT.

This chain joins TRBV7-3 and TRBJ2-7; a weak D match, TRBD1 (5 bases). The V and J ends lost 0 bases and 5 bases respectively, with 8 bases between them. CDR3 length equals 13 residues. CDR1 SGHTA and CDR2 FQGTGA come from the germline V gene. DNA for the CDR3: TGTGCCAGCAGCTTAACGGCAGGGAACGAGCAGTACTTC. This translates into CASSLTAGNEQYF.

This clonotype occurred a few times. V usage is TRBV19 and J usage is TRBJ1-5; D unclear. This CDR3 has 14 amino acids. Trimming pared 8 bases from V and 0 bases from J, leaving 11 bases between. The germline gives CDR1 LNHDA, CDR2 SQIVND (reference sequence). The CDR3: CASSENYSNQPQHF. The DNA of the CDR3 is TGTGCCAGTTCCGAGAACTATAGCAATCAGCCCCAGCATTTT. The complete variable domain, with remaining parts taken from reference TRBV19 and TRBJ1-5, reads DGGITQSPKYLFRKEGQNVTLSCEQNLNHDAMYWYRQDPGQGLRLIYYSQIVNDFQKGDIAEGYSVSREKKESFPLTVTSAQKNPTAFYLCASSENYSNQPQHFGDGTRLSIL.

The chain has TRBV18 and TRBJ1-5; the D is unclear. With 2 bases removed from V and 11 bases from J, the gap between germline ends came to 22 bases. Germline values: CDR1 KGHSH, CDR2 LQKENI. The CDR3 covers 16 residues. The CDR3 bases are TGTGCCAGCTCACCAACCCGTGGTGGTGAGATCATGGCCCAGCATTTT. It is translated as CASSPTRGGEIMAQHF.

This clonotype was counted many times. This chain links TRBV2 with TRBJ1-4, with 7 positions matching TRBD1. Losses at the gene ends were 6 bases for V and 5 bases for J; bases not matched to a gene: 6. Germline V lookup: CDR1 SNHLY, CDR2 FYNNEI. This CDR3 has 14 amino acids. CDR3 loop: CASSRQGRNEKLFF. Here the CDR3 DNA reads TGTGCCAGCAGCCGACAGGGAAGGAATGAAAAACTGTTTTTT.

This clonotype has ten or more counts. The V gene is TRBV5-1, the J gene TRBJ2-1, with 13 bases fitting TRBD2. The CDR3 loop spans 16 amino acids. V lost 0 bases and J lost 8; bases outside the gene matches: 5. CDR1 is SGHRS and CDR2 is YFSETQ in the germline V gene. In DNA form, the CDR3 reads TGCGCCAGCAGCTTGGGGACTAGCGGGAGTTACGATGAGCAGTTCTTC. This translates into CASSLGTSGSYDEQFF.

This clonotype has only a few counts. V and J are TRBV9 and TRBJ1-1; no clear D. The CDR3 length is 15 residues. V dropped 3 bases and J dropped 0 bases, with 12 bases sitting between them. Germline CDR1 SGDLS, CDR2 YYNGEE. In DNA, the CDR3 is TGTGCCAGCAGCGCGAGGGAACGATTGAACACTGAAGCTTTCTTT. The encoded protein is CASSARERLNTEAFF.

The genes are TRBV7-3 and TRBJ1-3, with 10 nucleotides matching TRBD1. J gave up 4 bases and V 5 bases, and 5 bases lay outside the gene matches. This CDR3 has 15 residues. CDR1 and CDR2 from the germline V gene are SGHTA and FQGTGA. The CDR3 nucleotides read TGTGCCAGCAGCAGAGACAGGGGGCGCGGAAACACCATATATTTT. Translation gives CASSRDRGRGNTIYF.

This clonotype was recorded a few times. J is TRBJ2-3 and V is TRBV20-1; possible D gene TRBD1, 6 bases. The CDR3 extends over 11 amino acids. Trimming removed 5 bases from V and 5 bases from J, with 8 bases in between. CDR1 is DFQATT, CDR2 SNEGSKA, per germline (reference sequence). The CDR3 region has the DNA TGCAGTGCTGGGGGCGGAGATACGCAGTATTTT. Protein: CSAGGGDTQYF.

The J gene is TRBJ1-2, the V gene TRBV28, with D unresolved. The CDR3 contains 15 residues. Germline V gives CDR1 MDHEN, CDR2 SYDVKM. The V end was cut by 7 bases, the J end by 4 bases, with 19 bases between. The CDR3 region has the DNA TGTGCCAGCAACTCGCCGGTTTTTTCTGGCTATGGCTACACCTTC. This translates into CASNSPVFSGYGYTF.

In this sample, this clonotype turned up a few times. The chain carries TRBV29-1 and TRBJ2-1, with TRBD1 identical over 7 bases. Germline CDR1 and CDR2: SQVTM and ANQGSEA. This CDR3 is built from 16 residues. Trimming took 7 bases from V and 2 from J; bases not matched to a gene: 14. The CDR3: CSAKPPTGIPYNEQFF. CDR3 bases: TGCAGCGCCAAGCCCCCGACAGGGATCCCCTACAATGAGCAGTTCTTC.

This clonotype has just a few counts. J is TRBJ2-5 and V is TRBV27; the match to TRBD1 covers 7 bases. Per the germline V gene, CDR1 is MNHEY and CDR2 is SMNVEV (reference sequence). V trimming: 8 bases; J trimming: 0 bases; junction bases outside the gene matches: 15. CDR3 length: 17 amino acids. CDR3 coding DNA: TGTGCCAGCGCGCCGGGACAGCGAACCCCGTACCAAGAGACCCAGTACTTC. Translated, it gives CASAPGQRTPYQETQYF.

The chain uses TRBV7-9 and TRBJ2-1; D may be TRBD1 or TRBD2 (5 bases each). This CDR3 is built from 12 residues. Trimming cost V 0 bases and J 15 bases, with 12 bases left between them. Germline V gives CDR1 SEHNR, CDR2 FQNEAQ (reference sequence). The DNA for the CDR3 is TGTGCCAGCAGCTTAGCGCCCCGGGGCACGTTCTTC. Translation: CASSLAPRGTFF.

This clonotype has ten or more counts. This chain joins TRBV3-1 and TRBJ2-4; possible D gene TRBD2, 5 bases. Germline V lookup: CDR1 LGHDT, CDR2 YNNKEL (reference sequence). V was clipped by 3 bases and J by 9 bases, with 12 bases between them. CDR3 length equals 13 residues. The CDR3 DNA reads as TGTGCCAGCAGCCAGAGGAGAGAGGGCATTCAGTACTTC. Translated: CASSQRREGIQYF. The entire variable domain, with the rest obtained from reference TRBV3-1 and TRBJ2-4, is as follows: DTAVSQTPKYLVTQMGNDKSIKCEQNLGHDTMYWYKQDSKKFLKIMFSYNNKELIINETVPNRFSPKSPDKAHLNLHINSLELGDSAVYFCASSQRREGIQYFGAGTRLSVL.

This clonotype was counted ten times or more. CDR3 nucleotide sequence: TGTGCCAGCAGCGAACAACCGGGGCGACTAGCGGGAAAGACAGATACGCAGTATTTT. Its translation is CASSEQPGRLAGKTDTQYF. The chain has TRBV7-3 and TRBJ2-3, with 11 bases identical to TRBD2. Germline trimming cut 5 bases from V and 3 bases from J; bases unmatched to any gene: 16. The CDR3 is 19 residues long. The germline V gene has CDR1 SGHTA and CDR2 FQGTGA.

V and J are TRBV29-1 and TRBJ2-1; 7 bases agree with TRBD2. Near its end, the DNA agrees better with TRBJ2-5, so the J call may be wrong. The CDR3 covers 13 residues. CDR1 is SQVTM and CDR2 is ANQGSEA in the germline V gene. CDR3: CSAGPSGEETQYF. The DNA of the CDR3 is TGCAGCGCTGGGCCAAGCGGGGAAGAGACCCAGTACTTC.

This clonotype appeared a single time. The CDR3 is CASSYSTGEQYF. The CDR3 DNA reads TGTGCCAGCAGTTACTCGACAGGCGAGCAGTACTTC. The rearrangement uses TRBV6-6 and TRBJ2-7, with D tentatively TRBD1 (6 bases). V was pared by 0 bases and J by 6 bases, with 6 bases between. The CDR3 runs 12 residues. Germline V CDR1 and CDR2: MNHNY, SVGAGI (reference sequence).

The CDR3 coding sequence is TGCAGTGCCCACCATCCTAGCGGGAGGGCCACAGATACGCAGTATTTT. It encodes CSAHHPSGRATDTQYF. The V and J genes are TRBV20-1 and TRBJ2-3; 12 positions agree with TRBD2. Germline loops: CDR1 DFQATT, CDR2 SNEGSKA (reference sequence). J gave up 2 bases and V 6 bases, and 9 bases lay outside the gene matches. There are 16 residues in the CDR3.

Only a few counts were recorded for this clonotype. V gene TRBV2 combines with J gene TRBJ2-5, with 9 bases identical to TRBD1. With V trimmed by 8 bases and J by 5 bases, 9 bases remained unmatched. Germline CDR1 is SNHLY and CDR2 is FYNNEI. The CDR3 totals 14 residues. CDR3 residues: CASDYTGGVETQYF. In DNA form, the CDR3 reads TGTGCCAGCGACTACACAGGGGGCGTGGAGACCCAGTACTTC.

This clonotype came up a few times. The chain is built from TRBV20-1 and TRBJ1-2, with 8 positions matching TRBD1. The CDR3 length is 10 residues. The V gene end was trimmed by 6 bases and the J gene end by 11 bases; junction bases not matched to a gene: 5. The V gene's germline CDR1 is DFQATT and CDR2 SNEGSKA (reference sequence). The CDR3 spells CSAPDREYTF. The CDR3 DNA reads TGCAGTGCCCCGGACAGGGAATACACCTTC.

This clonotype was seen a few times. The V and J genes are TRBV5-6 and TRBJ2-3; D call uncertain. The length of the CDR3 is 11 residues. Germline V gene sequence: CDR1 SGHDT, CDR2 YYEEEE. Trimming removed 1 base from V and 6 bases from J, with 3 bases in between. In nucleotides, the CDR3 is TGTGCCAGCAGCTTGAGTGATACGCAGTATTTT. It encodes CASSLSDTQYF.

This clonotype was recorded at least ten times. This sequence joins TRBV7-8 and TRBJ2-3; 7 bases are shared with TRBD2. V shed 6 bases and J 10 bases; nucleotides not matched to a gene: 16. Per the germline V gene, CDR1 is SGHVS and CDR2 is FQNEAQ. This CDR3 spans 15 amino acids. CDR3 region: CASSSGSGVRWAQYF. The CDR3 nucleotides read TGTGCCAGCAGTTCGGGGAGCGGGGTCCGGTGGGCGCAGTATTTT.

There are a few counts of this clonotype. This CDR3 is CASSQPSGLYTGELFF. CDR3 sequence (DNA): TGTGCCAGCAGCCAACCCTCAGGACTTTACACCGGGGAGCTGTTTTTT. The chain links TRBV3-1 to TRBJ2-2; possibly TRBD2 for D (5 bases). Germline loops: CDR1 LGHDT, CDR2 YNNKEL (reference sequence). Trimming cost V 2 bases and J 3 bases, with 13 bases left between them. CDR3 length: 16 amino acids.

This chain links TRBV20-1 with TRBJ1-3; unclear D gene. Germline V gene data show CDR1 as DFQATT and CDR2 as SNEGSKA (reference sequence). The CDR3 has 13 amino acids. V was clipped by 7 bases and J by 0 bases, with 10 bases between them. The CDR3 protein is CSGKRFSGNTIYF. The CDR3 DNA is TGCAGTGGGAAGAGGTTCTCTGGAAACACCATATATTTT.